Following are 21 T cell receptor beta chains from one sample sequenced in a study of blood T cell repertoires in COVID-19. Some clones are missing from TCRdb's copy, which holds only in-frame ones; the method was immunoSEQ multiplex PCR. The sample lists fewer than 150,000 clones, approximately 90% occurring once. Sequencing was performed on peripheral blood. Receptor source: a woman in her thirties or forties with acute or convalescent COVID-19.

The J gene is TRBJ1-2, the V gene TRBV30, with TRBD1 identical over 10 bases. This CDR3 contains 13 residues. CDR1 is GTSNPN, CDR2 SVGIG, per germline (reference sequence). V shed 8 bases, J shed 3 bases, and the junction held 6 bases outside the gene matches. The CDR3 DNA reads TGTGCCCTGACAGGGGGCTCCCACTATGGCTACACCTTC. Protein product: CALTGGSHYGYTF.

The gene calls are TRBV7-2 and TRBJ2-1; 9 bases are shared with TRBD2. The V and J ends lost 3 bases and 0 bases, in that order; junction bases with no gene match: 6. This CDR3 is built from 17 residues. The germline V gene encodes CDR1 SGHTA and CDR2 FQGNSA. CDR3 residues: CASSLKLAGPSYNEQFF. CDR3 coding DNA: TGTGCCAGCAGCTTGAAACTAGCGGGTCCCTCCTACAATGAGCAGTTCTTC.

The V gene is TRBV3-1 (or the pseudogene TRBV3-2), the J gene TRBJ2-7, with D maybe TRBD1 (6 bases). Trimming removed 2 bases from V and 4 bases from J, with 15 bases in between. There are 15 residues in the CDR3. Germline V CDR1 and CDR2: LGHDT, YNNKEL (reference sequence). This CDR3 is CASSQRWGPGYEQYF. Here the CDR3 DNA reads TGTGCCAGCAGCCAAAGGTGGGGGCCGGGGTACGAGCAGTACTTC.

The chain has TRBV6-2 or TRBV6-3 and TRBJ2-5; 7 bases map to TRBD2. The CDR3 runs to 14 residues. Germline CDR1 and CDR2: MNHEY and SVGEGT. J was trimmed by 5 bases and V by 2 bases; bases with no gene match: 5. The CDR3 nucleotides read TGTGCCAGCAGTTACCCGGGAGGTTGGGAGACCCAGTACTTC. It yields the protein CASSYPGGWETQYF.

With respect to this clone: This CDR3 is also generated by other DNA sequences in the sample. The V gene is TRBV12-3 or TRBV12-4, the J gene TRBJ1-1; no clear D. The CDR3 is made up of 13 amino acids. V gave up 5 bases and J gave up 1 base, with 8 bases separating them. The CDR3 DNA is TGTGCCAGCAGTCCCGGCGGGAACACTGAAGCTTTCTTT. The encoded protein is CASSPGGNTEAFF.

The chain uses TRBV5-4 and TRBJ2-2; the D gene is possibly TRBD2 (6 bases). Trimming cost V 4 bases and J 4 bases, with 14 bases left between them. CDR1 is SGHNT, CDR2 YYREEE, per germline (reference sequence). The CDR3 length is 15 residues. DNA for the CDR3: TGTGCCAGCAGCCCCCGGAGGGAGAGCACCGGGGAGCTGTTTTTT. Translated: CASSPRRESTGELFF.

This chain uses TRBV4-3 with TRBJ2-1; 8 bases are a match to TRBD2. V was pared by 1 base and J by 7 bases, with 9 bases of the junction left unmatched. The CDR3 sequence is 16 residues long. The germline gives CDR1 LGHNA, CDR2 YSLEER. CDR3 sequence reads: CASSQGVGRAGNEQFF. The CDR3 DNA is TGCGCCAGCAGCCAAGGAGTCGGGAGGGCCGGTAATGAGCAGTTCTTC.

The CDR3 DNA reads as TGTGCCAGCAGCGTAGAGCAGGGGCGGACCTATGGCTACACCTTC. It is translated as CASSVEQGRTYGYTF. The chain combines TRBV9 with TRBJ1-2; a weak D match, TRBD1 (6 bases). This CDR3 has 15 residues. Germline values: CDR1 SGDLS, CDR2 YYNGEE. V was pared by 0 bases and J by 4 bases, with 13 bases between.

The DNA for the CDR3 is TGTGCCAGCAGCTTAGGGGGACTAGCGGGAAAAGAGACCCAGTACTTC. This encodes CASSLGGLAGKETQYF. The chain carries TRBV11-3 and TRBJ2-5; 13 nucleotides agree with TRBD2. V lost 1 base to trimming and J lost 3 bases; unmatched junction nucleotides: 2. Germline CDR1 and CDR2: SGHNT and YENEEA. The CDR3 has 16 amino acids. Based on the CDR3 plus reference TRBV11-3 and TRBJ2-5, the full variable domain is EAGVVQSPRYKIIEKKQPVAFWCNPISGHNTLYWYLQNLGQGPELLIRYENEEAVDDSQLPKDRFSAERLKGVDSTLKIQPAELGDSAVYLCASSLGGLAGKETQYFGPGTRLLVL.

This chain connects TRBV7-2 to TRBJ1-6; TRBD1 matches 7 bases. Germline loops: CDR1 SGHTA, CDR2 FQGNSA. The CDR3 is made up of 16 amino acids. V was clipped by 3 bases and J by 7 bases; unmatched bases: 9. CDR3 amino acids: CASSFPGGSTNSPLHF. The CDR3, as DNA: TGTGCCAGCAGCTTCCCAGGGGGGTCAACCAATTCACCCCTCCACTTT.

Only one count was recorded for this clone. The genes are TRBV6-2 or TRBV6-3 and TRBJ1-1; no definite D call. V was cut by 6 bases and J by 5 bases, with 13 bases left in between. From germline, CDR1 is MNHEY and CDR2 SVGEGT. The CDR3 spans 13 residues. CDR3 amino acids: CASSLASGTEAFF. CDR3 bases: TGTGCCAGCAGCCTCGCCTCCGGGACTGAAGCTTTCTTT.

As for this clone: One base away lies a much larger clone, so this may be a sequencing read error. This chain uses TRBV9 with TRBJ2-2, with 13 bases aligning to TRBD2. The junction had 0 bases not matched to a gene; V was cut back by 3 bases and J by 4 bases. CDR3 length equals 15 residues. Germline CDR1 is SGDLS and CDR2 is YYNGEE. The CDR3 is CASSGTSGSTGELFF. The CDR3 coding sequence is TGTGCCAGCAGCGGGACTAGCGGGAGCACCGGGGAGCTGTTTTTT.

The rearrangement joins TRBV9 to TRBJ1-4, with 7 bases identical to TRBD1. The junction had 3 bases not matched to a gene; V was cut back by 3 bases and J by 1 base. The CDR3 is 15 residues long. Germline V gives CDR1 SGDLS, CDR2 YYNGEE. The CDR3 loop reads CASSARQGTNEKLFF. The CDR3 bases are TGTGCCAGCAGCGCCCGACAGGGAACTAATGAAAAACTGTTTTTT.

This rearrangement joins TRBV4-1 to TRBJ1-2; possible D gene TRBD1, 6 bases. The ends were cut back, 0 bases at V and 5 bases at J, with 19 bases in the middle. Per the germline V gene, CDR1 is MGHRA and CDR2 is YSYEKL. The CDR3 runs to 17 residues. Here the CDR3 reads CASSQEQGRFAAYGYTF. DNA for the CDR3: TGCGCCAGCAGCCAAGAGCAGGGGCGCTTTGCCGCGTATGGCTACACCTTC.

The V gene is TRBV18, the J gene TRBJ2-3; 11 nucleotides agree with TRBD2. This CDR3 spans 16 amino acids. From germline, CDR1 is KGHSH and CDR2 LQKENI. V shed 3 bases and J 2 bases; nucleotides not matched to a gene: 4. In DNA form, the CDR3 reads TGTGCCAGCTCACCCCTAGCGGGAGGTCACACAGATACGCAGTATTTT. Its translation: CASSPLAGGHTDTQYF.

This clone has a handful of counts. The chain recombines TRBV6-6 with TRBJ1-5; 12 nucleotides agree with TRBD1. The J segment lost 6 bases and the V segment lost 5 bases, leaving 8 bases of the junction unmatched. CDR3 size: 16 residues. Germline V gene data show CDR1 as MNHNY and CDR2 as SVGAGI (reference sequence). CDR3 sequence: CASSKGTGGLSQPQHF. The CDR3 region has the DNA TGTGCCAGCAGTAAAGGGACAGGGGGCCTCAGTCAGCCCCAGCATTTT.

The chain links TRBV6-5 to TRBJ1-4, with 10 bases identical to TRBD1. The CDR3 is 14 residues long. V dropped 2 bases and J dropped 8; count of bases not matched to a gene: 2. Germline loops: CDR1 MNHEY, CDR2 SVGAGI. CDR3 sequence reads: CASSYDRGREKLFF. The DNA of the CDR3 is TGTGCCAGCAGTTACGACAGGGGGCGCGAAAAACTGTTTTTT.

V usage is TRBV5-5 and J usage is TRBJ2-7; TRBD1 agrees at 8 bases. Germline CDR1 is SGHKS and CDR2 is YYEKEE (reference sequence). The trim removed 4 bases at V and 4 bases at J, leaving 7 bases unmatched. This CDR3 spans 14 amino acids. CDR3 sequence: CASSLADRGYEQYF. In DNA form, the CDR3 reads TGTGCCAGCAGCCTGGCAGACAGGGGTTACGAGCAGTACTTC.

The J gene is TRBJ2-2, the V gene TRBV27, with TRBD1 as a possible D gene (6 bases). Germline CDR1 reads MNHEY; CDR2 reads SMNVEV (reference sequence). Trimming removed 7 bases from V and 0 bases from J, with 12 bases in between. This CDR3 contains 15 residues. The CDR3 loop is CASTWGTTNTGELFF. The CDR3 DNA reads as TGTGCCAGCACCTGGGGGACAACGAACACCGGGGAGCTGTTTTTT.

V and J are TRBV7-3 and TRBJ2-3; 10 bases match TRBD2. Unmatched junction bases numbered 12, after V lost 1 base and J lost 5 bases. This CDR3 spans 18 amino acids. The germline V gene has CDR1 SGHTA and CDR2 FQGTGA. The CDR3 bases are TGTGCCAGCAGCTTAAGGCTAGCGGGAGACCCCTGGGAAGATACGCAGTATTTT. This encodes CASSLRLAGDPWEDTQYF. Full variable domain (remainder filled in from reference TRBV7-3 and TRBJ2-3): GAGVSQTPSNKVTEKGKYVELRCDPISGHTALYWYRQSLGQGPEFLIYFQGTGAADDSGLPNDRFFAVRPEGSVSTLKIQRTERGDSAVYLCASSLRLAGDPWEDTQYFGPGTRLTVL.

This clone appeared once. This chain joins TRBV7-8 and TRBJ1-1; the D gene is possibly TRBD1 (6 bases). CDR1 SGHVS and CDR2 FQNEAQ come from the germline V gene. This CDR3 has 16 amino acids. The V end was cut by 3 bases, the J end by 0 bases, with 14 bases between. The DNA for the CDR3 is TGTGCCAGCAGCTTTGACAGGACTGCCATGAACACTGAAGCTTTCTTT. Amino acid sequence: CASSFDRTAMNTEAFF.